This T cell receptor beta chain was retrieved from a study of T cells in Graves' hyperthyroidism and ophthalmopathy. This clonotype was picked up many times. TCR beta CDR3 region amplification was performed from RNA transcripts. Primed by the HTBI set, a first-round RT-PCR was run on the TCR CDR3. TCRdb re-analysed the multiplex PCR reads in MiXCR, keeping a single row per CDR3 protein. The table includes approximately 530,000 distinct CDR3 sequences, around 15% detected once. Per the germline V gene, CDR1 is SGHVS and CDR2 is FQNEAQ. Unmatched junction bases numbered 6, after V lost 2 bases and J lost 4 bases. The CDR3 has 15 amino acids.

This clonotype originated in a woman aged 18-35 years with Graves' hyperthyroidism. Sequenced: blood. This chain links TRBV7-8 with TRBJ2-3, with 7 positions matching TRBD2. The CDR3 spells CASSLPRESADTQYF. The CDR3 region has the DNA TGTGCCAGCAGCTTACCGCGGGAGTCGGCAGATACGCAGTATTTT. Full variable domain (rest looked up from reference TRBV7-8 and TRBJ2-3): GAGVSQSPRYKVAKRGQDVALRCDPISGHVSLFWYQQALGQGPEFLTYFQNEAQLDKSGLPSDRFFAERPEGSVSTLKIQRTQQEDSAVYLCASSLPRESADTQYFGPGTRLTVL.